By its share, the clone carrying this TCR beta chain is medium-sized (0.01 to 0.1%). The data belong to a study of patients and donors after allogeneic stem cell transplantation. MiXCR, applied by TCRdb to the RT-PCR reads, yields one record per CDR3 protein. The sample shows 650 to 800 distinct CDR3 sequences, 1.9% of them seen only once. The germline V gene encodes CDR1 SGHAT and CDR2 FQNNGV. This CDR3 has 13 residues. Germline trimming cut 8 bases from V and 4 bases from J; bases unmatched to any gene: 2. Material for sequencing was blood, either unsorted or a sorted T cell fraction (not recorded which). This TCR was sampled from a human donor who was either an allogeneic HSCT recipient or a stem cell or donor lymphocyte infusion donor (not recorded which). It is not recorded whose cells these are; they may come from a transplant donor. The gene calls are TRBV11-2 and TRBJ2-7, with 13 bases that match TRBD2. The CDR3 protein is CASGLAGEYEQYF. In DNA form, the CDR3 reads TGTGCCAGCGGACTAGCGGGGGAATACGAGCAGTACTTC.